This TCR beta chain was obtained from a study of cytomegalovirus exposure and HLA in healthy donors. Findings and caveats of the study: According to a subsequent analysis, TCR clusters identified in the first cohort showed a tendency to co-occur across the 100 to 150 validation repertoires. Diagnosis of cytomegalovirus status made by the classifier reportedly showed high specificity and sensitivity.

As regards this clone: Its antigen is undetermined.

Separation from the roughly 670-subject first cohort characterized the 120-subject validation cohort, to which the donors belonged. CDR1 and CDR2 from the germline V gene are MNHNY and SVGAGI (reference sequence). The CDR3 totals 15 residues. Trimming shortened V by 3 bases and J by 5 bases, and 13 bases separated the two germline ends. Only in-frame clones appear in the TCRdb table, and some are missing; sequencing was by immunoSEQ multiplex PCR. There are tens of thousands of clones in the sample; approximately 92% occur only once, and roughly 15% lies in the top ten. The TCR originated in a woman aged 18 to 35 in good health and CMV-seronegative. Sequencing used PBMCs. V is TRBV6-6 and J is TRBJ2-2; the D gene is possibly TRBD1 (5 bases). CDR3 DNA sequence: TGTGCCAGCAGTTATGTGCAGGGTAGTACCGGGGAGCTGTTTTTT. Protein product: CASSYVQGSTGELFF.